A selection of T cell receptor beta chains follows, all from one sample in a study of blood T cell repertoires in COVID-19. The table came from immunoSEQ multiplex PCR; TCRdb's copy has only in-frame clones and leaves some out. This table has roughly 29,000 clones, more than 60% appearing once. Sequencing input: peripheral blood. The source is an older woman with active or convalescent COVID-19. CDR3s include the opening cysteine and the closing phenylalanine or tryptophan. D genes are given only for firm matches. The size field is filled for only some rows; it gives once, few, many or a size class.

length: 13; J: TRBJ2-1; V: TRBV19; size: -; D: -; CDR3: CASSYRVSNEQFF; DNA: TGTGCCAGTAGTTACCGGGTTTCAAATGAGCAGTTCTTC
length: 15; J: TRBJ1-4; V: TRBV4-3; size: -; D: TRBD1; CDR3: CASSPVTGVGEKLFF; DNA: TGCGCCAGCAGCCCAGTTACAGGGGTAGGTGAAAAACTGTTTTTT
length: 14; J: TRBJ1-5; V: TRBV6-5; size: few; D: TRBD1; CDR3: CASSSDRAVPPQHF; DNA: TGTGCCAGCAGTTCTGACAGGGCGGTTCCGCCCCAGCATTTT
length: 15; J: TRBJ1-2; V: TRBV19; size: -; D: -; CDR3: CASSHRDIRYYGYTF; DNA: TGTGCCAGTAGTCATCGGGACATTCGATACTATGGCTACACCTTC
length: 13; J: TRBJ1-3; V: TRBV3-1/TRBV3-2; size: -; D: -; CDR3: CASSPRGGNTIYF; DNA: TGTGCCAGCAGCCCTAGAGGCGGAAACACCATATATTTT
length: 15; J: TRBJ2-1; V: TRBV7-2; size: -; D: TRBD2; CDR3: CASRLISGGGNEQFF; DNA: TGTGCCAGCAGATTGATAAGCGGGGGCGGGAATGAGCAGTTCTTC
length: 13; J: TRBJ2-7; V: TRBV7-8; size: once; D: -; CDR3: CASSLGGRGEQYF; DNA: TGTGCCAGCAGCTTGGGGGGAAGGGGCGAGCAGTACTTC
length: 13; J: TRBJ2-7; V: TRBV19; size: -; D: -; CDR3: CASSPGSSYEQYF; DNA: TGTGCCAGTAGTCCGGGGAGCTCCTACGAGCAGTACTTC
length: 15; J: TRBJ1-2; V: TRBV6-5; size: -; D: TRBD1; CDR3: CASSRGQGGNYGYTF; DNA: TGTGCCAGCAGCCGCGGACAGGGTGGCAACTATGGCTACACCTTC
length: 12; J: TRBJ2-7; V: TRBV28; size: large; D: -; CDR3: CASSPNRAEVNF; DNA: TGTGCCAGCAGCCCAAACAGGGCAGAAGTGAACTTC
length: 19; J: TRBJ2-7; V: TRBV5-1; size: -; D: TRBD1; CDR3: CASRRNRGLPAGSSYEQYF; DNA: TGCGCCAGCAGAAGAAACAGGGGGCTTCCAGCGGGGTCCTCCTACGAGCAGTACTTC
length: 14; J: TRBJ2-1; V: TRBV5-1; size: -; D: -; CDR3: CASSSTTPYNEQFF; DNA: TGCGCCAGCAGCTCAACGACACCATACAATGAGCAGTTCTTC
length: 17; J: TRBJ2-7; V: TRBV12-5; size: -; D: TRBD2; CDR3: CASGFGLAGGVSYEQYF; DNA: TGTGCTAGTGGGTTCGGACTAGCGGGGGGTGTATCCTACGAGCAGTACTTC
length: 14; J: TRBJ1-2; V: TRBV6-5; size: -; D: TRBD1; CDR3: CASMTGQGNYGYTF; DNA: TGTGCCAGCATGACGGGACAGGGAAACTATGGCTACACCTTC